This T cell receptor beta chain was documented in a study of blood T cells in healthy people across ages. This CDR3 is built from 12 residues. Between the trimmed V and J ends, which lost 6 bases and 6 bases, there was a span of 14 bases. The germline V gene encodes CDR1 SQVTM and CDR2 ANQGSEA. Primed by a sample-barcoded 5' primer and a J-beta primer mix, a second PCR proceeded for about 6 to 11 cycles. Via MiXCR, TCRdb re-called the 5' RACE reads, giving one row per CDR3 protein. The profile shows just under 750,000 distinct CDR3 sequences, about 20% of them singletons. Sample: blood. The V and J genes are TRBV29-1 and TRBJ1-1; TRBD1 might be the D (5 bases). This receptor was obtained from a man between 65 and 85 years old in good health. The CDR3 sequence: CSVGKTVAEAFF. DNA for the CDR3: TGCAGCGTCGGAAAGACAGTCGCTGAAGCTTTCTTT.